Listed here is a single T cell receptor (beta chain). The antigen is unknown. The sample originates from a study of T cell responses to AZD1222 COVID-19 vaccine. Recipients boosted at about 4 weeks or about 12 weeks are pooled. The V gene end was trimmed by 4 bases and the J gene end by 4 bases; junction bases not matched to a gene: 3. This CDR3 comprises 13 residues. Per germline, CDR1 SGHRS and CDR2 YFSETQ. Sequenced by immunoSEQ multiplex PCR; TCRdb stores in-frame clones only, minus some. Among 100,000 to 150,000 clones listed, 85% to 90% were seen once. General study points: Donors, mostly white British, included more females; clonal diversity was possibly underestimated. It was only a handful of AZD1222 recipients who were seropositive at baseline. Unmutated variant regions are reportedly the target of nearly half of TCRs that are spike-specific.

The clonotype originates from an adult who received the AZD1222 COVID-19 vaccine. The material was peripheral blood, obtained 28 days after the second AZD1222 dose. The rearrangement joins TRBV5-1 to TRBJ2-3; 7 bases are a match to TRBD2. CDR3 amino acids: CASSGLVSDTQYF. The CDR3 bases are TGCGCCAGCAGCGGACTAGTTTCAGATACGCAGTATTTT.